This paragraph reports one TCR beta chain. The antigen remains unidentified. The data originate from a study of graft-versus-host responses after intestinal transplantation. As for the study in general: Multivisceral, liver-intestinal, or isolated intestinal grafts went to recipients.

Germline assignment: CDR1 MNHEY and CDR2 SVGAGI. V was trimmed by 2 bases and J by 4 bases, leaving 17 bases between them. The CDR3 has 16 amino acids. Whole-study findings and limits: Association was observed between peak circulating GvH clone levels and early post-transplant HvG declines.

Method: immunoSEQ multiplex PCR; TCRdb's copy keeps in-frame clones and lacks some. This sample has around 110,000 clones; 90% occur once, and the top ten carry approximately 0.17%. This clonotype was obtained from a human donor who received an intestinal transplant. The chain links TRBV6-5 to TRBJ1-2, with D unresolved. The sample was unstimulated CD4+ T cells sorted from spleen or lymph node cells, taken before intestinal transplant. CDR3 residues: CASSYLSSAAPYGYTF. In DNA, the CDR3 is TGTGCCAGCAGTTACCTTTCCAGTGCGGCTCCCTATGGCTACACCTTC.